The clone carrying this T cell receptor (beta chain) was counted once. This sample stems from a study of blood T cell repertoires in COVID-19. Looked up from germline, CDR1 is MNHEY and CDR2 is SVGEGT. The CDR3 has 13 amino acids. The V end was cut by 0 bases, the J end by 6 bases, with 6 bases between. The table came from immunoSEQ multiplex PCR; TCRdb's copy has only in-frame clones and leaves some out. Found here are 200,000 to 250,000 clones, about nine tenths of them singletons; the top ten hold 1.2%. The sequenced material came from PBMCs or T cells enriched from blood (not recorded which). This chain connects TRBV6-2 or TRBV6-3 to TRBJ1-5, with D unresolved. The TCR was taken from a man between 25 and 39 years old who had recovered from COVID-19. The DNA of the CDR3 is TGTGCCAGCAGTTACTCGAACGGTCAGCCCCAGCATTTT. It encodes CASSYSNGQPQHF.